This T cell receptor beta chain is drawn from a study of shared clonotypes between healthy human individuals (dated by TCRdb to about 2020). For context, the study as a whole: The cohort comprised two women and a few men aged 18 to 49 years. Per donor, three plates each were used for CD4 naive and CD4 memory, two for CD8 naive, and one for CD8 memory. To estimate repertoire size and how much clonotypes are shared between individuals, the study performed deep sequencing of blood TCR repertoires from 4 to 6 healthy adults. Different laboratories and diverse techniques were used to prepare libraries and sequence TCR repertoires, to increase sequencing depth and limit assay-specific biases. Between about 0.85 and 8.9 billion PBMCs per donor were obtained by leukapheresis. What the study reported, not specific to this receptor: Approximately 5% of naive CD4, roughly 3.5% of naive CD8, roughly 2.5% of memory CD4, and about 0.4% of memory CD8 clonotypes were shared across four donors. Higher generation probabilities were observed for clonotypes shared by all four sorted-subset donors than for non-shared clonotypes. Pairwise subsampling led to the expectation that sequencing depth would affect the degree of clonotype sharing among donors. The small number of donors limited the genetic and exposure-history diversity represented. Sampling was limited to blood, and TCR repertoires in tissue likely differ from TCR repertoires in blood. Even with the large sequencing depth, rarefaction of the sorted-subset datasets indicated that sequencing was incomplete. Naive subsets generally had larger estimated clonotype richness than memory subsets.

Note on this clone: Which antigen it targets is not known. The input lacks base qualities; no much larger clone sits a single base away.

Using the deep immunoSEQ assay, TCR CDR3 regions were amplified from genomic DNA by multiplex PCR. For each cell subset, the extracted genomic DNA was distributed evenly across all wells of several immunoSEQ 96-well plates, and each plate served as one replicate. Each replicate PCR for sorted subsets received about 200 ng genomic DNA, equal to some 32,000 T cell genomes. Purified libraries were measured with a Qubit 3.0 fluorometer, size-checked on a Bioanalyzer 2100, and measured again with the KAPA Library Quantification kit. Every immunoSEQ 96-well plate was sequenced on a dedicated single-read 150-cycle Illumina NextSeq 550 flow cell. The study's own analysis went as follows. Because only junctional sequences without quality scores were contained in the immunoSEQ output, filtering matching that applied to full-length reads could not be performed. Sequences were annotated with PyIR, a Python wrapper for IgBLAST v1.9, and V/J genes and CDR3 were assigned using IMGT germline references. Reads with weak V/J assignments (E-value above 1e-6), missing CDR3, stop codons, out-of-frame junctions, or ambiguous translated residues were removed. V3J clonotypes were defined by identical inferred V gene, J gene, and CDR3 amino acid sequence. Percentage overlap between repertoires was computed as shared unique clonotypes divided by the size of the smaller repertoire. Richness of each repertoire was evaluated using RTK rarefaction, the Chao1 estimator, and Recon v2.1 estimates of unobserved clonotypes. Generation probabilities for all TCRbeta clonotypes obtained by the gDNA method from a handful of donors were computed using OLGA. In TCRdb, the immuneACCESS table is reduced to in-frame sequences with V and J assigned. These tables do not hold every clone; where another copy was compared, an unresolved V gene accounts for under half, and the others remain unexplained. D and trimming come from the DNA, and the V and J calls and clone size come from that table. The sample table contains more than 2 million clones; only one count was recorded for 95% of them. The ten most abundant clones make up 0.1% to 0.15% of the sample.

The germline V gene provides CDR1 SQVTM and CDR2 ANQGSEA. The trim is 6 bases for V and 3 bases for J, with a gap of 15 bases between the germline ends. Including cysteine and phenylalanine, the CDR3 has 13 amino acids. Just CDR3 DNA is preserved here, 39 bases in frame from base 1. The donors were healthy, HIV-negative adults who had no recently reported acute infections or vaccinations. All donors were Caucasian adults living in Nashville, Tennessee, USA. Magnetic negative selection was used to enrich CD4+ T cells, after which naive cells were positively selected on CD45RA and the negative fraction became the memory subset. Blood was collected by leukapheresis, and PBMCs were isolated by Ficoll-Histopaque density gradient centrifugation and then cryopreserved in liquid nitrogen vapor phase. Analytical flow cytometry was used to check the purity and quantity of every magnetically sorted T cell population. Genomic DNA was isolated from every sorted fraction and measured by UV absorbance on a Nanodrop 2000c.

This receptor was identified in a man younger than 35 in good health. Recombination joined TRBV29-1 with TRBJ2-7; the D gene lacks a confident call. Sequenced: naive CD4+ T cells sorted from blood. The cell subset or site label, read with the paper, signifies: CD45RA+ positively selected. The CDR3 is CSVASPSLYEQYF. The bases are TGCAGCGTGGCATCCCCCAGTCTCTACGAGCAGTACTTC.